This TCR beta chain was found in a study of Ad26.COV2.S vaccination and SARS-CoV-2 variants. In regard to this clone: The antigen is undetermined.

TCRdb's copy holds only in-frame clones and misses some; the assay was immunoSEQ multiplex PCR. This sample has some 190,000 clones; roughly nine tenths occur once, and the top ten carry about 5.5%. Germline loops: CDR1 KGHSH, CDR2 LQKENI. The ends lost 2 bases at V and 3 bases at J; junction bases unmatched: 8. This CDR3 spans 16 amino acids. Overall study results and limits: Substantial breadth was reported for post-vaccination spike-specific CD8+ and CD4+ T cells.

This TCR derives from a human donor who had recovered from COVID-19. Sequenced here: peripheral blood, sampled after recovery from COVID-19. The rearrangement links TRBV18 to TRBJ2-7; 9 bases fit TRBD2. The CDR3 DNA follows: TGTGCCAGCTCACCAGATTTCAGCGGGAGGTTCTACGAGCAGTACTTC. Translating gives CASSPDFSGRFYEQYF. The whole variable domain, filled in from reference TRBV18 and TRBJ2-7, reads NAGVMQNPRHLVRRRGQEARLRCSPMKGHSHVYWYRQLPEEGLKFMVYLQKENIIDESGMPKERFSAEFPKEGPSILRIQQVVRGDSAAYFCASSPDFSGRFYEQYFGPGTRLTVT.